The clone carrying this T cell receptor (beta chain) has just a few counts. Antigen specificity is unknown. TCR alpha and TCR beta cDNA libraries carrying sample barcodes and UMIs came from 5'RACE with constant-segment primers. In TCRdb, the 5' RACE reads were re-called with MiXCR into one record per CDR3 protein. The sample lists some 250,000 distinct CDR3 sequences; over 15% were seen once. The data originate from a study of T-cell memory formation after mild COVID-19. Points from the study as a whole: Cross-reactive memory apparently joined, as some responding clones appeared in pre-infection memory.

The CDR3 is 15 amino acids. CDR1 is SNHLY, CDR2 FYNNEI, per germline. Trimming shortened V by 6 bases and J by 4 bases, and 19 bases separated the two germline ends. Sequencing input: PBMCs or a T cell subset sorted from them (not recorded which). The chain uses TRBV2 and TRBJ2-7; tentative D call: TRBD1 (7 bases). This TCR derives from a man younger than 30 who had mild COVID-19 (a few samples of this study predate the infection). Cell type and time point are not known. The CDR3 spells CASSASEGATYEQYF. In DNA, the CDR3 is TGTGCCAGCAGCGCCTCGGAGGGGGCGACGTACGAGCAGTACTTC.